Listed here is a single T cell receptor beta chain. Its antigen is undetermined. Several immunoSEQ plates received, in even portions, the genomic DNA of each subset. Repertoires were generated with immunoSEQ multiplex PCR, while TCRdb's copy carries only in-frame clones and drops some. The profile covers some 2,500,000 clones, with just under 95% appearing a single time and more than 0.35% taken by the ten largest. This sample is drawn from a study of shared clonotypes between healthy human individuals. General study findings and limits: The study found lower generation probabilities in non-shared clonotypes than in those shared by all four donors.

Investigators divided CD4+ cells into CD45RA+ naive and CD45RA-negative memory subsets. Sequencing input: naive CD4+ T cells from PBMCs. Regarding subset: CD45RA+ positively selected. The sequence came from a man between 18 and 29 years old in good health. Some clones in this sample may be carry-over from other donors' samples.

The CDR3 loop is CASRPDRVQYEQYF. CDR3 coding DNA: TGTGCCAGCAGGCCGGACAGGGTTCAGTACGAGCAGTACTTC. The V and J genes are TRBV28 and TRBJ2-7, with 8 bases aligning to TRBD1. Germline CDR1 and CDR2: MDHEN and SYDVKM. J gave up 4 bases and V 6 bases, and 8 bases lay outside the gene matches. The CDR3 is 14 amino acids.